The 32 T cell receptor beta chains below all came from one sample that was sequenced in a study of T-cell reconstitution after alpha-beta-depleted transplantation in children. Researchers prepared the TCRbeta library using unique molecular identifiers, the study reports. Each CDR3 protein is one row after TCRdb ran MiXCR on the PCR reads. The sample carries some 530,000 distinct CDR3 sequences, under 15% recorded once. The starting material was PBMCs from the stem cell graft donor, obtained from the stem cell graft. The receptor source for this set is a human donor who donated a stem cell graft to a child with combined immunodeficiency.

The sample holds many counts of this clonotype. This chain links TRBV4-3 with TRBJ1-1; 7 bases are a match to TRBD1. The CDR3 extends over 14 amino acids. The germline V gene encodes CDR1 LGHNA and CDR2 YSLEER. V shed 3 bases, J shed 3 bases, and the junction held 4 bases outside the gene matches. The CDR3 DNA is TGCGCCAGCAGCCACCTCGGGACAGACACTGAAGCTTTCTTT. Protein sequence: CASSHLGTDTEAFF.

Details on this clonotype: A much larger clone lies a single base off, so this may be a read error. This is likely a read error, given that the CDR3 carries no conserved phenylalanine or tryptophan at its end. The chain joins TRBV12-3 or TRBV12-4 to TRBJ2-7; the match to TRBD1 covers 7 bases. This CDR3 spans 11 amino acids. The junction had 0 bases not matched to a gene; V was cut back by 5 bases and J by 5 bases. CDR3 sequence (DNA): TGTGCCAGCAGTCAGGGGGACGAGCAGTACTGC. Protein: CASSQGDEQYC.

This clonotype occurred a few times. This rearrangement joins TRBV7-2 to TRBJ2-3, with 8 bases lining up with TRBD1. Unmatched junction bases numbered 11, after V lost 8 bases and J lost 1 base. CDR1 and CDR2 from the germline V gene are SGHTA and FQGNSA. There are 16 residues in the CDR3. The CDR3 is CASAARSGGRTDTQYF. The CDR3 nucleotides read TGTGCCAGCGCAGCCCGTTCAGGGGGCCGCACAGATACGCAGTATTTT.

This sequence joins TRBV7-2 and TRBJ2-7; D not certain. This CDR3 contains 14 residues. CDR1 and CDR2 (germline): SGHTA, FQGNSA. The V end lost 1 base, the J end lost 0 bases, and 7 bases lay between the germline ends. CDR3 in DNA: TGTGCCAGCAGCTTAGGCCCAGTCTCCTACGAGCAGTACTTC. It is translated as CASSLGPVSYEQYF.

This chain connects TRBV14 to TRBJ1-6; D might be TRBD1 (6 bases). V lost 2 bases and J lost 9, with 11 bases in between. CDR3 length: 14 amino acids. Germline CDR1 is SGHDN and CDR2 is FVKESK. As DNA, the CDR3 is TGTGCCAGCAGCCAAAAACAGGGAAGTTCACCCCTCCACTTT. Its translation: CASSQKQGSSPLHF.

The chain has TRBV20-1 and TRBJ1-3; D is undetermined. Between the trimmed V and J ends, which lost 4 bases and 6 bases, there was a span of 10 bases. CDR3 size: 12 residues. Germline V lookup: CDR1 DFQATT, CDR2 SNEGSKA (reference sequence). CDR3 protein: CSAIVLTNTIYF. The CDR3 DNA follows: TGCAGTGCTATCGTTCTCACAAACACCATATATTTT.

There are many counts of this clonotype. This rearrangement joins TRBV5-1 to TRBJ1-6; D is uncertain. The CDR3 spans 15 residues. Germline assignment: CDR1 SGHRS and CDR2 YFSETQ. Trimming left V 0 bases short and J 5 bases short, with 9 bases between. Here the CDR3 reads CASSLGQLNNSPLHF. CDR3 sequence (DNA): TGCGCCAGCAGCTTGGGCCAGCTAAATAATTCACCCCTCCACTTT.

This clonotype has at least ten counts. The chain has TRBV6-2 or TRBV6-3 and TRBJ2-1; TRBD2 might be the D (5 bases). CDR3 length: 13 residues. Trimming shortened V by 6 bases and J by 4 bases, and 10 bases separated the two germline ends. The germline CDR1 and CDR2 sequences are MNHEY and SVGEGT. The CDR3 DNA reads TGTGCCAGCAGCCCCGGGGAGTACAATGAGCAGTTCTTC. This sequence encodes CASSPGEYNEQFF.

This clonotype was found many times. The V gene is TRBV29-1, the J gene TRBJ2-1; perhaps TRBD2 as D (7 bases). Germline V lookup: CDR1 SQVTM, CDR2 ANQGSEA. The V end lost 7 bases, the J end lost 4 bases, and 23 bases lay between the germline ends. This CDR3 is built from 16 residues. The chain's CDR3 is CSALVGLRGAYNEQFF. In DNA form, the CDR3 reads TGCAGCGCGCTAGTCGGGCTCCGGGGGGCTTACAATGAGCAGTTCTTC.

This clonotype was observed a handful of times. The CDR3 loop reads CSAGNAAGLQGTQYF. DNA of the CDR3: TGCAGTGCTGGTAATGCGGCGGGGCTTCAGGGTACGCAGTATTTT. The rearrangement joins TRBV20-1 to TRBJ2-3; possibly TRBD2 for D (6 bases). The V and J ends lost 5 bases and 8 bases respectively, with 23 bases between them. CDR3 length: 15 amino acids. Germline assignment: CDR1 DFQATT and CDR2 SNEGSKA (reference sequence).

This chain connects TRBV15 to TRBJ2-1, with no clear D. The V end was cut by 0 bases, the J end by 5 bases, with 11 bases between. CDR3 size: 15 residues. Germline assignment: CDR1 LNHNV and CDR2 YYDKDF (reference sequence). The CDR3 DNA is TGTGCCACCAGCAGAGATTTGAGACTCGACAATGAGCAGTTCTTC. Amino acids: CATSRDLRLDNEQFF.

This clonotype was picked up a small number of times. The chain uses TRBV20-1 and TRBJ2-7, with TRBD1 identical over 9 bases. Germline CDR1 DFQATT, CDR2 SNEGSKA (reference sequence). The ends lost 7 bases at V and 8 bases at J; junction bases unmatched: 21. This CDR3 has 16 amino acids. This CDR3 reads CSGNPWDRDPTSQQYF. The CDR3 DNA follows: TGCAGTGGCAATCCCTGGGACAGGGACCCTACTTCCCAGCAGTACTTC.

This clonotype was observed a few times. The V gene is TRBV7-9, the J gene TRBJ1-2; 7 nucleotides match TRBD1. V was pared by 5 bases and J by 8 bases, with 8 bases of the junction left unmatched. Per the germline V gene, CDR1 is SEHNR and CDR2 is FQNEAQ (reference sequence). There are 13 residues in the CDR3. The CDR3 protein is CASSLGTAQGYTF. CDR3 sequence (DNA): TGTGCCAGCAGCCTAGGGACAGCCCAGGGCTACACCTTC.

This clonotype has a count of ten or more. This rearrangement joins TRBV20-1 to TRBJ2-3, with 7 bases identical to TRBD2. V was clipped by 2 bases and J by 2 bases; unmatched bases: 13. CDR1 DFQATT and CDR2 SNEGSKA come from the germline V gene (reference sequence). This CDR3 comprises 17 residues. CDR3 protein: CSARKVGVAGPTDTQYF. The CDR3 nucleotides read TGCAGTGCTAGAAAGGTCGGGGTAGCGGGCCCCACAGATACGCAGTATTTT.

The chain has TRBV4-1 and TRBJ2-3; perhaps TRBD2 as D (5 bases). The CDR3 covers 12 residues. Trimming pared 1 base from V and 10 bases from J, leaving 9 bases between. Germline V gives CDR1 MGHRA, CDR2 YSYEKL. CDR3 in amino acids: CASSQVSGAQYF. CDR3 coding DNA: TGCGCCAGCAGCCAAGTAAGCGGCGCGCAGTATTTT.

The table lists this clonotype with a few counts. V is TRBV13 and J is TRBJ2-1, with a weak D call TRBD2 (6 bases). This CDR3 region has 15 residues. CDR1 is PRHDT and CDR2 is FYEKMQ in the germline V gene (reference sequence). V was pared by 5 bases and J by 8 bases, with 19 bases between. CDR3 sequence (DNA): TGTGCCAGCAGCCCCCTAGGTGGGGGAGGCGATGAGCAGTTCTTC. It specifies CASSPLGGGGDEQFF. The whole variable domain, filled in from reference TRBV13 and TRBJ2-1, reads AAGVIQSPRHLIKEKRETATLKCYPIPRHDTVYWYQQGPGQDPQFLISFYEKMQSDKGSIPDRFSAQQFSDYHSELNMSSLELGDSALYFCASSPLGGGGDEQFFGPGTRLTVL.

This clonotype was picked up a small number of times. The V call is TRBV6-5, the J call TRBJ2-5, with 7 positions matching TRBD2. V lost 2 bases, J lost 6 bases, and 15 bases stayed unmatched. The germline V gene has CDR1 MNHEY and CDR2 SVGAGI. The CDR3 sequence is 17 residues long. CDR3 DNA sequence: TGTGCCAGCAGTTACACCGACGTTTCTAGCGGTCAAAAGACCCAGTACTTC. The encoded protein is CASSYTDVSSGQKTQYF.

The rearrangement uses TRBV5-4 and TRBJ2-5, with 7 bases fitting TRBD1. The CDR3 extends over 14 amino acids. The germline CDR1 and CDR2 sequences are SGHNT and YYREEE (reference sequence). V gave up 0 bases and J gave up 1 base; unmatched junction bases: 0. In DNA form, the CDR3 reads TGTGCCAGCAGCTTGGAGGGGGCCCAAGAGACCCAGTACTTC. It translates to CASSLEGAQETQYF.

Ten or more counts support this clonotype. The gene calls are TRBV24-1 and TRBJ1-2; 11 bases agree with TRBD1. Germline-derived CDR1 and CDR2 are KGHDR and SFDVKD. The CDR3 extends over 15 amino acids. V lost 3 bases and J lost 7; bases outside the gene matches: 6. The CDR3 loop is CATSDPWTGGSGYTF. The CDR3 region has the DNA TGTGCCACCAGTGATCCCTGGACAGGGGGCTCTGGCTACACCTTC.

V gene TRBV12-3 or TRBV12-4 combines with J gene TRBJ2-1, with D perhaps given as TRBD1 or TRBD2 (6 bases each). CDR3 length: 13 amino acids. Trimming left V 7 bases short and J 10 bases short, with 17 bases between. The CDR3 DNA reads TGTGCCAGCAACCAAGGGGGGCATGGGGAGCAGTTCTTC. Protein: CASNQGGHGEQFF.

This clonotype was seen a single time. V usage is TRBV7-2 and J usage is TRBJ2-7; D is ambiguous. V lost 2 bases and J 3 bases, leaving 5 bases between the germline ends. The CDR3 covers 12 residues. CDR1 and CDR2 from the germline V gene are SGHTA and FQGNSA. CDR3 amino acids: CASSLILYEQYF. The CDR3 DNA reads as TGTGCCAGCAGCTTAATCCTCTACGAGCAGTACTTC.

This clonotype was seen repeatedly, ten times or more. This chain joins TRBV12-3 or TRBV12-4 and TRBJ2-2, with D hard to call. CDR3 size: 13 residues. Trimming left V 8 bases short and J 4 bases short, with 11 bases between. CDR3 bases: TGTGCCAGCTCGGACGGAATCACCGGGGAGCTGTTTTTT. Protein sequence: CASSDGITGELFF.

The sample holds many counts of this clonotype. This chain connects TRBV29-1 to TRBJ2-1; D is possibly TRBD2 (5 bases). CDR1 and CDR2 from the germline V gene are SQVTM and ANQGSEA. This CDR3 region has 14 residues. Trimming shortened V by 7 bases and J by 7 bases, and 20 bases separated the two germline ends. Here the CDR3 reads CSAGPGSLGNEQFF. The CDR3 region has the DNA TGCAGCGCCGGACCGGGATCCCTTGGGAATGAGCAGTTCTTC.

The chain combines TRBV3-1 with TRBJ2-5, with D tentatively TRBD2 (5 bases). Per germline, CDR1 LGHDT and CDR2 YNNKEL (reference sequence). Trimming pared 5 bases from V and 1 base from J, leaving 11 bases between. The CDR3 is 14 amino acids. The CDR3 DNA follows: TGTGCCAGCAGCTTCGAGGGCCTCCAAGAGACCCAGTACTTC. This gives the protein CASSFEGLQETQYF.

There are a few counts of this clonotype. The DNA of the CDR3 is TGTGCCAGCACCGTACACCCACACGGCCAGCCCCAGCATTTT. Its translation is CASTVHPHGQPQHF. V gene TRBV6-2 or TRBV6-3 combines with J gene TRBJ1-5; D unresolved. Germline CDR1 reads MNHEY; CDR2 reads SVGEGT. The V gene lost 7 bases and the J gene lost 7 bases, with 17 bases spanning the gap. This CDR3 is 14 amino acids long.

This clonotype was counted between two and nine times. The rearrangement links TRBV20-1 to TRBJ1-6; a weak D match, TRBD1 (6 bases). This CDR3 spans 14 amino acids. Germline loops: CDR1 DFQATT, CDR2 SNEGSKA (reference sequence). With 7 bases removed from V and 5 bases from J, the gap between germline ends came to 15 bases. CDR3 bases: TGCAGTGTGGGGGCCGGGTTCGATAATTCACCCCTCCACTTT. Protein sequence: CSVGAGFDNSPLHF.

This clonotype was seen at least ten times. This chain connects TRBV7-2 to TRBJ2-7; D gene uncertain. In germline, CDR1 is SGHTA, CDR2 FQGNSA. The V and J ends lost 2 bases and 0 bases respectively, with 11 bases between them. The CDR3 covers 15 residues. Here the CDR3 DNA reads TGTGCCAGCAGCTTACGAATCGCCAGCTCCTACGAGCAGTACTTC. The encoded protein is CASSLRIASSYEQYF.

This clonotype was detected a few times. The rearrangement links TRBV11-2 to TRBJ2-5; unclear D gene. Germline CDR1 and CDR2: SGHAT and FQNNGV. Trimming left V 4 bases short and J 2 bases short, with 11 bases between. CDR3 size: 14 residues. The chain's CDR3 is CASSSVGSQETQYF. As DNA, the CDR3 is TGTGCCAGCAGCTCTGTGGGCAGTCAAGAGACCCAGTACTTC.

This clonotype was seen only a few times. The gene calls are TRBV28 and TRBJ2-5; no clear D gene. Trimming removed 7 bases from V and 1 base from J, with 16 bases in between. This CDR3 has 15 residues. CDR1 is MDHEN, CDR2 SYDVKM, per germline. The CDR3 reads CASIPGRYPQETQYF. The CDR3 bases are TGTGCCAGCATCCCCGGCCGCTACCCCCAAGAGACCCAGTACTTC.

The J gene is TRBJ2-1, the V gene TRBV11-3; a weak D match, TRBD1 (5 bases). The CDR3 length is 14 residues. V shed 3 bases and J shed 8 bases, with 14 bases lying between them. Per the germline V gene, CDR1 is SGHNT and CDR2 is YENEEA. In DNA form, the CDR3 reads TGTGCCAGCAGCTTTATGGCAGGGCGGCATGAGCAGTTCTTC. This gives the protein CASSFMAGRHEQFF.

This clonotype turned up a few times. The rearrangement uses TRBV11-2 and TRBJ2-1; D ambiguous. The CDR3 totals 12 residues. Germline lookup yields CDR1 SGHAT and CDR2 FQNNGV. V lost 4 bases to trimming and J lost 6 bases, with 7 bases between them. CDR3 nucleotide sequence: TGTGCCAGCAGCTCCTTATCCAATGAGCAGTTCTTC. Protein sequence: CASSSLSNEQFF.

The chain combines TRBV6-1 with TRBJ1-5; 7 bases are a match to TRBD1. The germline gives CDR1 MNHNS, CDR2 SASEGT. V trimming: 8 bases; J trimming: 5 bases; junction bases outside the gene matches: 15. The CDR3 has 16 amino acids. The CDR3 coding sequence is TGTGCCAGCCTAACGAACAGGGGCCACGGAGATCAGCCCCAGCATTTT. It yields the protein CASLTNRGHGDQPQHF.